This T cell receptor beta chain was sequenced for a study of T cells in Graves' hyperthyroidism and ophthalmopathy. Amplification of TCR beta CDR3 regions used RNA as the template. The TCR CDR3 first-round RT-PCR relied on the HTBI primer set. TCRdb re-derived calls from the multiplex PCR reads in MiXCR, one entry per CDR3 protein. Of about 540,000 distinct CDR3 sequences listed, about 43% were seen once; the top ten hold about 8.3%. Sample: peripheral blood or thyroid tissue (not recorded which). This sequence was found in a woman aged 18-29 years with Graves' hyperthyroidism.

CDR3 sequence reads: CASSPTGTFSTNYGYTF. The CDR3 nucleotides are TGTGCCAGCAGTCCTACCGGGACATTTTCGACTAACTATGGCTACACCTTC. V usage is TRBV9 and J usage is TRBJ1-2, with D possibly matching TRBD1 (6 bases). Trimming took 5 bases from V and 0 from J, leaving 20 bases between them. This CDR3 comprises 17 residues. Germline values: CDR1 SGDLS, CDR2 YYNGEE.